A single sample gave rise to the 27 T cell receptor beta chains below, sequenced in a study of T cells in Graves' hyperthyroidism and ophthalmopathy. The TCR beta CDR3 regions underwent amplification using RNA transcripts as the source. During a first-round RT-PCR of the TCR CDR3, the HTBI primer set was used. TCRdb called the multiplex PCR reads again in MiXCR, with one record for every CDR3 protein. The sample lists fewer than 550,000 distinct CDR3 sequences, approximately 25% occurring once. Sequencing was performed on blood. Receptors were obtained from a woman aged 30 to 39 with Graves' ophthalmopathy.

This clonotype was seen ten or more times. The chain employs TRBV6-2 or TRBV6-3 and TRBJ2-2; D gene uncertain. The V gene's germline CDR1 is MNHEY and CDR2 SVGEGT. The CDR3 contains 14 residues. With 5 bases removed from V and 3 bases from J, the gap between germline ends came to 10 bases. CDR3 DNA sequence: TGTGCCAGCAGTCCCCTCCAAGACACCGGGGAGCTGTTTTTT. Residues: CASSPLQDTGELFF.

The chain links TRBV6-1 to TRBJ2-7; 14 nucleotides agree with TRBD2. V lost 7 bases, J lost 4 bases, and 3 bases stayed unmatched. Germline CDR1 reads MNHNS; CDR2 reads SASEGT. The CDR3 spans 14 residues. CDR3: CASTRTSGRYEQYF. The CDR3, as DNA: TGTGCCAGCACCCGGACTAGCGGGAGGTACGAGCAGTACTTC.

This clonotype was found a few times. The chain is built from TRBV15 and TRBJ1-2; TRBD1 agrees at 11 bases. Germline CDR1 and CDR2: LNHNV and YYDKDF (reference sequence). V trimming: 2 bases; J trimming: 5 bases; junction bases outside the gene matches: 4. This CDR3 contains 15 residues. The chain's CDR3 is CATSRSRDRGYGYTF. As DNA, the CDR3 is TGTGCCACCAGCAGAAGCCGGGACAGGGGGTATGGCTACACCTTC.

There are many counts of this clonotype. The rearrangement joins TRBV6-2 or TRBV6-3 to TRBJ1-1; no clear D. The CDR3 totals 15 residues. Germline V gives CDR1 MNHEY, CDR2 SVGEGT. V lost 4 bases and J lost 6, with 18 bases in between. The CDR3, as DNA: TGTGCCAGCAGTTTCGGGTCCCAGCGGGTTGCTGAAGCTTTCTTT. Residues: CASSFGSQRVAEAFF.

This clonotype occurred many times. The CDR3 bases are TGCGCCAGCAGCCGCAGGGACACCAACTATGGCTACACCTTC. Translated, it gives CASSRRDTNYGYTF. This chain connects TRBV5-1 to TRBJ1-2, with D possibly being TRBD1 (6 bases). V was trimmed by 4 bases and J by 2 bases, leaving 12 bases between them. The CDR3 sequence is 14 residues long. Germline V gene data show CDR1 as SGHRS and CDR2 as YFSETQ.

This clonotype was picked up many times. CDR3 region: CASSLANRGSGYTF. The CDR3 region has the DNA TGCGCCAGCAGCTTGGCTAACAGGGGAAGTGGCTACACCTTC. V and J are TRBV5-1 and TRBJ1-2, with 7 nucleotides matching TRBD1. The CDR3 totals 14 residues. Germline V lookup: CDR1 SGHRS, CDR2 YFSETQ. Unmatched junction bases numbered 6, after V lost 0 bases and J lost 7 bases.

There are many counts of this clonotype. The J gene is TRBJ2-2, the V gene TRBV5-1, with D unresolved. The CDR3 totals 12 residues. CDR1 and CDR2 from the germline V gene are SGHRS and YFSETQ. Trimming pared 3 bases from V and 7 bases from J, leaving 7 bases between. The CDR3 is CASSYPSGELFF. The CDR3 region has the DNA TGCGCCAGCAGCTACCCTAGCGGGGAGCTGTTTTTT.

The chain has TRBV12-3 or TRBV12-4 and TRBJ1-1; D is unclear. V was pared by 5 bases and J by 4 bases, with 14 bases between. CDR3 length equals 14 residues. The CDR3 DNA sequence: TGTGCCAGCAGTCCCCCCTCGCGGGGCACTGAAGCTTTCTTT. It yields the protein CASSPPSRGTEAFF.

The gene calls are TRBV20-1 and TRBJ2-7; 8 bases agree with TRBD1. The CDR3 has 14 amino acids. V was pared by 5 bases and J by 2 bases, with 8 bases of the junction left unmatched. Germline V gives CDR1 DFQATT, CDR2 SNEGSKA (reference sequence). CDR3 bases: TGCAGTGCTGCCGGACAGGGAGGCGCCTACGAGCAGTACTTC. This encodes CSAAGQGGAYEQYF.

This chain uses TRBV13 with TRBJ2-7, with a weak D call TRBD1 (5 bases). V lost 5 bases, J lost 1 base, and 15 bases lay in between. Germline V gene data show CDR1 as PRHDT and CDR2 as FYEKMQ (reference sequence). The CDR3 is made up of 15 amino acids. CDR3 nucleotide sequence: TGTGCCAGCAGCCCCCGCGGACAACTATCCTACGAGCAGTACTTC. Its translation is CASSPRGQLSYEQYF.

The rearrangement links TRBV6-5 to TRBJ1-2, with TRBD1 matching 12 bases. The V and J ends lost 2 bases and 5 bases, in that order; junction bases with no gene match: 6. Germline CDR1 and CDR2: MNHEY and SVGAGI. The CDR3 runs 16 residues. The CDR3 region is CASSYGTGGRSYGYTF. The CDR3 DNA reads TGTGCCAGCAGTTACGGGACAGGGGGCCGGTCTTATGGCTACACCTTC.

This clonotype was counted ten times or more. The rearrangement links TRBV11-2 to TRBJ1-2; TRBD1 aligns across 11 bases. The CDR3 is 15 amino acids. After removal of 3 bases from V and 4 bases from J, the junction contained 4 bases not matched to a gene. Germline-derived CDR1 and CDR2 are SGHAT and FQNNGV. CDR3 amino acids: CASSFSGTGGYGYTF. The DNA of the CDR3 is TGTGCCAGCAGCTTTTCCGGGACAGGGGGCTATGGCTACACCTTC.

This clonotype was recorded only once. This rearrangement joins TRBV6-2 or TRBV6-3 to TRBJ1-2, with 10 bases fitting TRBD1. This CDR3 is 16 amino acids long. CDR1 and CDR2 from the germline V gene are MNHEY and SVGEGT. The V segment lost 2 bases and the J segment 2 bases; nucleotides outside the gene matches: 5. CDR3 sequence: CASSYTQTGGNYGYTF. CDR3 coding DNA: TGTGCCAGCAGTTACACCCAGACAGGGGGCAACTATGGCTACACCTTC.

This clonotype was picked up many times. The rearrangement uses TRBV6-6 and TRBJ1-1, with D tentatively TRBD1 (5 bases). V lost 0 bases and J 0 bases, leaving 11 bases between the germline ends. This CDR3 region has 16 residues. Germline CDR1 is MNHNY and CDR2 is SVGAGI (reference sequence). The CDR3 nucleotides are TGTGCCAGCAGTTACTCTTGGACACTTATGAACACTGAAGCTTTCTTT. Its protein is CASSYSWTLMNTEAFF.

Ten or more counts support this clonotype. V gene TRBV20-1 combines with J gene TRBJ1-2, with D uncertain. Trimming removed 2 bases at V and 6 bases at J, with 7 bases between. This CDR3 is 11 amino acids long. Germline V CDR1 and CDR2: DFQATT, SNEGSKA (reference sequence). This chain's CDR3 is CSARRANGYTF. The CDR3 DNA follows: TGCAGTGCTAGACGGGCGAATGGCTACACCTTC.

This clonotype was observed many times. This chain uses TRBV6-5 with TRBJ1-5; weak D call: TRBD1 (6 bases). Germline values: CDR1 MNHEY, CDR2 SVGAGI. Trimming removed 6 bases at V and 6 bases at J, with 15 bases between. The CDR3 sequence is 14 residues long. CDR3 DNA: TGTGCCAGCAGCCCCGGGGGGGGGCGTCAGCCCCAGCATTTT. This translates into CASSPGGGRQPQHF.

At least ten counts were recorded for this clonotype. The genes are TRBV12-3 or TRBV12-4 and TRBJ2-2; TRBD2 agrees at 9 bases. CDR3 size: 19 residues. The junction had 12 bases not matched to a gene; V was cut back by 3 bases and J by 1 base. The chain's CDR3 is CASSLQSLAGRRNTGELFF. The CDR3 DNA follows: TGTGCCAGCAGTTTGCAGAGTCTAGCGGGGCGCCGGAACACCGGGGAGCTGTTTTTT.

The rearrangement links TRBV9 to TRBJ2-2; weak D call: TRBD2 (5 bases). The germline V and J ends were trimmed by 0 bases and 6 bases, with 12 bases remaining between them. Germline CDR1 reads SGDLS; CDR2 reads YYNGEE. This CDR3 region has 15 residues. CDR3 sequence reads: CASSVGGLLAGELFF. Written as DNA, the CDR3 is TGTGCCAGCAGCGTAGGAGGGCTTTTGGCCGGGGAGCTGTTTTTT.

The chain has TRBV12-3 or TRBV12-4 and TRBJ1-1; perhaps TRBD1 as D (5 bases). The CDR3 consists of 15 residues. V gave up 0 bases and J gave up 5 bases, with 13 bases separating them. The CDR3 spells CASSLARGMWTEAFF. CDR3 bases: TGTGCCAGCAGTTTAGCTCGGGGCATGTGGACTGAAGCTTTCTTT.

This clonotype was counted at least ten times. The chain combines TRBV10-3 with TRBJ1-2, with a weak D call TRBD1 (5 bases). From germline, CDR1 is ENHRY and CDR2 SYGVKD. V was clipped by 4 bases and J by 5 bases, with 23 bases between them. This CDR3 comprises 17 residues. CDR3 region: CAISARGDPSEGYGYTF. The CDR3 region has the DNA TGTGCCATCAGTGCCCGTGGGGATCCCAGTGAGGGGTATGGCTACACCTTC.

This clonotype showed up many times. The chain carries TRBV28 and TRBJ1-2; D unclear. The V and J ends lost 2 bases and 8 bases respectively, with 15 bases between them. Germline CDR1 reads MDHEN; CDR2 reads SYDVKM. The CDR3 is made up of 14 amino acids. The CDR3 DNA sequence: TGTGCCAGCAGTTTAAGGAACACCTATCTGGGCTACACCTTC. Translating gives CASSLRNTYLGYTF.

This clonotype was counted at least ten times. This chain connects TRBV11-1 to TRBJ2-5, with D unresolved. V gave up 4 bases and J gave up 1 base, with 7 bases separating them. The CDR3 spans 13 residues. Germline CDR1 is SGHAT and CDR2 is FQDESV (reference sequence). CDR3 amino acids: CASSSEFQETQYF. The CDR3 DNA sequence: TGTGCCAGCAGCTCCGAGTTCCAAGAGACCCAGTACTTC.

This clonotype showed up many times. The chain recombines TRBV6-1 with TRBJ2-7; 11 positions match TRBD1. The CDR3 consists of 14 residues. Unmatched junction bases numbered 6, after V lost 7 bases and J lost 4 bases. Germline values: CDR1 MNHNS, CDR2 SASEGT. The chain's CDR3 is CASKKDRGRYEQYF. CDR3 nucleotide sequence: TGTGCCAGCAAAAAGGACAGGGGGCGTTACGAGCAGTACTTC.

This clonotype was seen repeatedly, ten times or more. J is TRBJ1-2 and V is TRBV28; D call uncertain. This CDR3 contains 15 residues. V lost 3 bases, J lost 5 bases, and 16 bases lay in between. CDR1 is MDHEN and CDR2 is SYDVKM in the germline V gene. CDR3 in amino acids: CASSFPRIPSYGYTF. CDR3 in DNA: TGTGCCAGCAGTTTCCCCAGGATACCTAGTTATGGCTACACCTTC.

The V call is TRBV12-3 or TRBV12-4, the J call TRBJ2-4; tentative D call: TRBD1 (6 bases). CDR3 size: 15 residues. The germline V and J ends were trimmed by 3 bases and 3 bases, with 12 bases remaining between them. CDR3 amino acids: CASSFGQWGKNIQYF. Written as DNA, the CDR3 is TGTGCCAGCAGTTTCGGACAGTGGGGCAAAAACATTCAGTACTTC.

This chain uses TRBV6-1 with TRBJ1-1; 8 nucleotides agree with TRBD1. With 6 bases clipped from V and 1 base from J, the junction kept 10 bases outside the gene matches. The CDR3 totals 16 residues. Germline CDR1 reads MNHNS; CDR2 reads SASEGT. CDR3 sequence (DNA): TGTGCCAGCAGCCGATCCTGGACAGGGAGGAACACTGAAGCTTTCTTT. Its translation is CASSRSWTGRNTEAFF.

Many counts were recorded for this clonotype. The J gene is TRBJ1-6, the V gene TRBV12-3 or TRBV12-4; no definite D call. V was cut by 3 bases and J by 5 bases, with 8 bases left in between. The CDR3 runs to 14 residues. The CDR3 loop reads CASSLTGNNSPLHF. The CDR3, as DNA: TGTGCCAGCAGTTTGACGGGGAATAATTCACCCCTCCACTTT.